This passage covers 14 T cell receptor beta chains from one sample sequenced in a study of blood T cell repertoires in COVID-19. TCRdb keeps only in-frame clones here, not all; method: immunoSEQ multiplex PCR. The sample carries approximately 190,000 clones, approximately 80% recorded once. Sequenced sample: peripheral blood. Receptors originate from a human donor with acute or convalescent COVID-19. The donor label of this sample is uncertain.

This clone was observed a few times. The chain uses TRBV27 and TRBJ1-2; a weak D match, TRBD1 (6 bases). CDR3 length: 15 residues. V dropped 3 bases and J dropped 8 bases, with 19 bases sitting between them. Looked up from germline, CDR1 is MNHEY and CDR2 is SMNVEV (reference sequence). CDR3 in DNA: TGTGCCAGCAGTTTCCGCACAGGGCGGCAGGAGGGCTACACCTTC. Translation: CASSFRTGRQEGYTF.

This clone was seen more than once but under ten times. The V gene is TRBV10-3, the J gene TRBJ2-7; D is unresolved. V was clipped by 8 bases and J by 3 bases, with 17 bases between them. The CDR3 covers 14 residues. In germline, CDR1 is ENHRY, CDR2 SYGVKD. Here the CDR3 reads CAISPGDPRYEQYF. CDR3 sequence (DNA): TGTGCCATCTCCCCCGGAGATCCGCGCTACGAGCAGTACTTC.

DNA for the CDR3: TGCAGTGCTCCGTCAGGCCATACGCAGTATTTT. Amino acids: CSAPSGHTQYF. V usage is TRBV20-1 and J usage is TRBJ2-3; no definite D call. Per germline, CDR1 DFQATT and CDR2 SNEGSKA (reference sequence). The V end lost 5 bases, the J end lost 7 bases, and 10 bases lay between the germline ends. This CDR3 is 11 amino acids long.

Here the CDR3 DNA reads TGTGCCAGCCGGCCCGCGGGAGGGGGCCGAGAGACCCAGTACTTC. Amino acid sequence: CASRPAGGGRETQYF. The chain employs TRBV2 and TRBJ2-5; 9 bases match TRBD2. Looked up from germline, CDR1 is SNHLY and CDR2 is FYNNEI. CDR3 size: 15 residues. After removal of 8 bases from V and 4 bases from J, the junction contained 11 bases not matched to a gene.

Written as DNA, the CDR3 is TGTGCCAGCAGCTTAGCAGGGGTAACTGAAGCTTTCTTT. As protein: CASSLAGVTEAFF. The chain carries TRBV7-9 and TRBJ1-1, with a weak D call TRBD1 (5 bases). Trimming pared 0 bases from V and 5 bases from J, leaving 7 bases between. CDR1 is SEHNR, CDR2 FQNEAQ, per germline (reference sequence). The CDR3 has 13 amino acids.

This clone was detected once. The chain employs TRBV7-9 and TRBJ2-7; possible D gene TRBD2, 6 bases. The V gene's germline CDR1 is SEHNR and CDR2 FQNEAQ (reference sequence). The V end lost 5 bases, the J end lost 4 bases, and 6 bases lay between the germline ends. This CDR3 is built from 11 residues. This CDR3 is CASSREYEQYF. CDR3 sequence (DNA): TGTGCCAGCAGCCGGGAGTACGAGCAGTACTTC.

The CDR3 region is CASSAKQGTGAFF. The DNA for the CDR3 is TGTGCCAGCAGCGCAAAGCAGGGGACGGGAGCTTTCTTT. The V and J genes are TRBV12-3 or TRBV12-4 and TRBJ1-1, with TRBD1 as a possible D gene (6 bases). The CDR3 length is 13 residues. V was cut by 6 bases and J by 10 bases, with 18 bases left in between.

This chain joins TRBV27 and TRBJ2-7; 11 bases are shared with TRBD1. The ends lost 2 bases at V and 3 bases at J; junction bases unmatched: 6. There are 16 residues in the CDR3. Germline V CDR1 and CDR2: MNHEY, SMNVEV (reference sequence). DNA for the CDR3: TGTGCCAGCAGTTTAACGGGTGGGACAGGGGGCTACGAGCAGTACTTC. This gives the protein CASSLTGGTGGYEQYF.

This sequence joins TRBV6-2 or TRBV6-3 and TRBJ1-1; TRBD1 matches 8 bases. Germline V gene data show CDR1 as MNHEY and CDR2 as SVGEGT. The CDR3 sequence is 16 residues long. The ends lost 6 bases at V and 7 bases at J; junction bases unmatched: 16. The CDR3 sequence is CASSPRAGGGSGEAFF. CDR3 bases: TGTGCCAGCAGCCCTAGGGCAGGGGGCGGGAGCGGTGAAGCTTTCTTT.

The chain couples TRBV27 to TRBJ1-4; tentatively, D is TRBD1 (6 bases). Trimming took 5 bases from V and 2 from J, leaving 21 bases between them. The CDR3 extends over 18 amino acids. Per the germline V gene, CDR1 is MNHEY and CDR2 is SMNVEV (reference sequence). CDR3 amino acids: CASSRNGAGAGTNEKLFF. In DNA, the CDR3 is TGTGCCAGCAGTCGCAACGGGGCAGGGGCTGGCACTAATGAAAAACTGTTTTTT.

This clone was seen more than once but under ten times. J is TRBJ2-3 and V is TRBV5-1; D is perhaps TRBD2 (6 bases). The CDR3 is 14 amino acids. Per the germline V gene, CDR1 is SGHRS and CDR2 is YFSETQ. Trimming left V 4 bases short and J 5 bases short, with 14 bases between. The CDR3 spells CASSGGIGKDTQYF. As DNA, the CDR3 is TGCGCCAGCAGCGGGGGGATTGGAAAAGATACGCAGTATTTT.

The genes are TRBV4-2 and TRBJ1-6; D is unclear. The length of the CDR3 is 15 residues. V gave up 0 bases and J gave up 3 bases, with 6 bases separating them. The V gene's germline CDR1 is LGHNA and CDR2 YNFKEQ. This CDR3 reads CASSQDRNYNSPLHF. CDR3 DNA: TGTGCCAGCAGCCAAGACAGAAACTATAATTCACCCCTCCACTTT.

V is TRBV27 and J is TRBJ2-1; 10 bases are shared with TRBD2. Germline assignment: CDR1 MNHEY and CDR2 SMNVEV (reference sequence). Germline trimming cut 0 bases from V and 4 bases from J; bases unmatched to any gene: 3. The CDR3 contains 16 residues. The DNA of the CDR3 is TGTGCCAGCAGTTTATCGAAGCGGGAGGGATACAATGAGCAGTTCTTC. Residues: CASSLSKREGYNEQFF.

The rearrangement joins TRBV6-5 to TRBJ2-1; D unclear. Germline values: CDR1 MNHEY, CDR2 SVGAGI. V was trimmed by 6 bases and J by 5 bases, leaving 17 bases between them. The CDR3 loop spans 15 amino acids. Written as DNA, the CDR3 is TGTGCCAGCAGAAGGAGTGTGTCAGTACACAATGAGCAGTTCTTC. Its translation is CASRRSVSVHNEQFF.